This TCR beta chain was observed in a study of shared clonotypes between healthy human individuals. The study, taken as a whole, reports: Donor clonotype sharing was expected to depend on sequencing depth. Rarefaction revealed incomplete sorted-subset sequencing despite large depth.

Libraries were prepared by immunoSEQ multiplex PCR; TCRdb keeps only in-frame clonotypes and omits some of them. The sample lists about 610,000 clones; almost 97% were seen once. As regards this clone: The antigen remains unidentified.

What was sequenced was naive CD4+ T cells sorted from blood. The subset was: CD45RA+ positively selected. The clonotype originates from a woman aged 25 to 39 in good health.

CDR3 DNA sequence: TGTGCCAGCAGCCCGACAGGGTCTAGCAATCAGCCCCAGCATTTT. This encodes CASSPTGSSNQPQHF. The chain uses TRBV6-1 and TRBJ1-5, with 7 positions matching TRBD1. Germline loops: CDR1 MNHNS, CDR2 SASEGT. This CDR3 contains 15 residues. The ends lost 6 bases at V and 0 bases at J; junction bases unmatched: 5.